This TCR beta chain was found in a study of T cells in Graves' hyperthyroidism and ophthalmopathy (dated by TCRdb to between 2018 and 2020). About the study as a whole: Peripheral blood samples were taken at initial diagnosis, before any treatment was given. To identify distinguishing TCR V-J signatures, a discovery cohort of about 95 patients was used, comprising 43 with Graves' ophthalmopathy and some 57 with stable Graves' hyperthyroidism. An independent validation cohort of about 19 hyperthyroidism patients and about 15 patients who later progressed to ophthalmopathy tested prospective prediction of ophthalmopathy. For training and testing, the 110 or so patients in the discovery cohort were randomly divided in a 7:3 ratio. In addition, the study compared T-cell repertoires in thyroid tissue and in blood from a handful of Graves' hyperthyroidism patients. Once sampling was done, hyperthyroidism patients were given methimazole at a starting dose of 30 mg daily, whereas ophthalmopathy patients were given high-dose intravenous methylprednisolone. TCR Vbeta CDR3 sequencing of 130 to 150 peripheral blood samples (approximately 44 ophthalmopathy, over 70 hyperthyroidism and roughly 17 progressor patients) is reported in the paper. Study-wide conclusions, independent of this receptor: No statistical method was used to fix the sample size in advance, and group allocation was not hidden from the investigators. Most expanded thyroid clonotypes (frequency above 0.001) were also found in blood, which suggests that blood repertoires may mirror thyroid immune responses. In validation, the model predicted progression to ophthalmopathy a median of approximately 6.3 months before onset, with over 55% sensitivity and more than 72% specificity. A 13 V-J signature model separated ophthalmopathy from stable hyperthyroidism, with 87.88% sensitivity and around 84% specificity in cross-validation and 80%/75% in testing.

Compared with germline, V lacks 7 bases and J lacks 3 bases; bases without a gene match: 6. The CDR3 sequence holds 14 residues, the cysteine and phenylalanine included. Only the CDR3 DNA stays, 42 bases, in frame from base 1. The germline V gene encodes CDR1 LNHDA and CDR2 SQIVND (reference sequence). The TCR beta CDR3 regions were amplified from RNA transcripts. A first-round RT-PCR of the TCR CDR3 used the HTBI primer set with the Qiagen OneStep RT-PCR kit. A second multiplex PCR round built the libraries, followed by size selection and purification. Sequencing of the libraries was done on an Illumina HiSeq2000 using paired-end 100 bp reads. The source study handled its data this way. SOAPnuke was used to process the raw data, with reads discarded if the reads contained adapters or uncalled bases, had a mean Phred below 15, or lacked an exact constant-primer or identifier match. COPE v1.2.5 was used to merge high-quality paired reads, and clonotypes were defined as unique nucleotide sequences. MiTCR v1.1 was used to align the clonotypes against IMGT TRBV, TRBD and TRBJ reference segments. The analysis was restricted to V-J combinations with a frequency above 0.0001, which together covered over 99% of the repertoires. A TCS score was defined as the ratio of F50 (clonal expansion) to E x V (chaos), with BLOSUM62-based TCRdist applied between CDR3 peptides within each V-J. Welch's t-statistics and random forest reduced 500 to 550 V-J features to roughly 13, which were used in a naive Bayes classifier (R e1071). The public reads were reanalyzed by TCRdb: fastp trimming at Q25, MiXCR alignment, in-frame beta chains only. Records with the same CDR3 protein are collapsed into one entry carrying the most frequent genes and DNA. The V and J calls shown here were made by TCRdb, not taken from the authors' results. The sample yields about 600,000 distinct CDR3 sequences; more than 15% were counted once. The ten largest clones take up roughly 3% of the sample.

Concerning this clonotype: The antigen it binds to is not known. Nothing much larger sits one base from this clone, and base qualities are not available.

Ophthalmopathy patients had moderately to severely active disease, Clinical Activity Score of at least 3, NOSPECS grade of at least 4, and duration under 3 months. The study excluded patients with uncontrolled infections, other autoimmune diseases, pregnancy or lactation. Diagnoses were based on clinical symptoms, serum thyroxine and TRAb, thyroid ultrasound and orbital computed tomography. PBMCs were isolated from more than 9 ml of fresh peripheral blood by Ficoll-Paque density gradient centrifugation. Total RNA was extracted with Trizol reagent, and quality was checked on an Agilent 2100 Bioanalyzer.

Material for sequencing was blood. The sequence came from a woman aged 40-49 years with Graves' ophthalmopathy. The chain couples TRBV19 to TRBJ2-7; 10 bases in the junction line up with TRBD2. The DNA sequence follows: TGTGCCAGTAAAGCGGGAGGGCCCAGCTACGAGCAGTACTTC. Translated, this is CASKAGGPSYEQYF.